These 14 T cell receptor beta chains were all obtained from the same sample, sequenced in a study of vaccination effects on CD4 cells after COVID-19. The repertoire was sequenced with immunoSEQ multiplex PCR; TCRdb's copy has only in-frame clones and lacks some. The profile shows roughly 45,000 clones, around 70% of them singletons. These receptors lack a known antigen. CD4+ T cell isolation took place after more than eight days of culture. Two doses of BNT162b2 or mRNA-1273 vaccine were administered to participants. Sequenced material: CD4+ T cells from PBMCs cultured without peptide, taken after COVID-19 vaccination. The receptors were sampled from a human donor who received a COVID-19 vaccine.

V is TRBV12-3 or TRBV12-4 and J is TRBJ2-2; D gene unclear. V shed 7 bases and J shed 7 bases, with 10 bases lying between them. This CDR3 comprises 12 residues. In DNA, the CDR3 is TGTGCCAGCAACGAGGAGTTCGGGGAGCTGTTTTTT. It yields the protein CASNEEFGELFF.

This clone occurred a few times. V gene TRBV3-1 (or the pseudogene TRBV3-2) combines with J gene TRBJ2-5; TRBD2 aligns across 8 bases. CDR1 LGHDT and CDR2 YNNKEL come from the germline V gene (reference sequence). Trimming removed 1 base from V and 1 base from J; junction bases left unmatched: 11. The CDR3 totals 18 residues. CDR3 protein: CASSQGLAGHQSQETQYF. The DNA of the CDR3 is TGTGCCAGCAGCCAAGGGCTAGCGGGCCACCAGTCCCAAGAGACCCAGTACTTC.

The chain carries TRBV3-1 (or the pseudogene TRBV3-2) and TRBJ1-1, with D unclear. V lost 4 bases to trimming and J lost 2 bases, with 8 bases between them. The CDR3 covers 13 residues. Germline V lookup: CDR1 LGHDT, CDR2 YNNKEL (reference sequence). The CDR3, as DNA: TGTGCCAGCAGCCCTGACACCAACACTGAAGCTTTCTTT. Translated: CASSPDTNTEAFF.

The table lists this clone with a count of one. CDR3 sequence reads: CASSQDRLAGGGSGANVLTF. For the CDR3, the DNA is TGCGCCAGCAGCCAAGACCGACTAGCGGGAGGGGGCTCTGGGGCCAACGTCCTGACTTTC. The chain employs TRBV4-1 and TRBJ2-6; 14 nucleotides align to TRBD2. From germline, CDR1 is MGHRA and CDR2 YSYEKL. Unmatched junction bases numbered 4, after V lost 0 bases and J lost 0 bases. The CDR3 is 20 amino acids.

The genes are TRBV6-5 and TRBJ2-2; D is possibly TRBD2 (6 bases). V dropped 7 bases and J dropped 3 bases, with 12 bases sitting between them. CDR3 length: 14 residues. CDR1 is MNHEY and CDR2 is SVGAGI in the germline V gene. The CDR3 nucleotides read TGTGCCAGCATTTCCGGGGACTACACCGGGGAGCTGTTTTTT. Translation: CASISGDYTGELFF.

This chain connects TRBV5-1 to TRBJ1-5; 8 bases map to TRBD1. Germline V gene data show CDR1 as SGHRS and CDR2 as YFSETQ. J gave up 2 bases and V 4 bases, and 5 bases lay outside the gene matches. CDR3 length: 15 amino acids. The CDR3 protein is CASSQQGGGNQPQHF. The CDR3 nucleotides read TGCGCCAGCAGCCAACAGGGGGGTGGCAATCAGCCCCAGCATTTT.

This rearrangement joins TRBV6-4 to TRBJ2-2; tentatively, D is TRBD2 (7 bases). CDR3 size: 15 residues. Looked up from germline, CDR1 is MRHNA and CDR2 is SNTAGT. V shed 6 bases and J shed 4 bases, with 15 bases lying between them. The CDR3 DNA reads TGTGCCAGCAGCAAACAGGGCGGGGGCACCGGGGAGCTGTTTTTT. This sequence encodes CASSKQGGGTGELFF.

The gene calls are TRBV19 and TRBJ1-1; weak D call: TRBD1 (5 bases). This CDR3 has 14 amino acids. The V end lost 11 bases, the J end lost 0 bases, and 16 bases lay between the germline ends. The germline gives CDR1 LNHDA, CDR2 SQIVND (reference sequence). The CDR3: CACTPGRMNTEAFF. The CDR3, as DNA: TGTGCCTGCACACCGGGACGCATGAACACTGAAGCTTTCTTT.

This sequence joins TRBV30 and TRBJ1-2, with D unclear. Germline CDR1 reads GTSNPN; CDR2 reads SVGIG (reference sequence). The germline V and J ends were trimmed by 4 bases and 7 bases, with 13 bases remaining between them. The CDR3 runs to 12 residues. Here the CDR3 DNA reads TGTGCCTGGAACCAACCCCTCGGTGGCTACACCTTC. It yields the protein CAWNQPLGGYTF.

This chain joins TRBV11-3 and TRBJ2-1, with D hard to call. CDR3 size: 12 residues. The germline V gene encodes CDR1 SGHNT and CDR2 YENEEA. V shed 3 bases and J shed 4 bases, with 4 bases lying between them. The CDR3 sequence is CASSLIYNEQFF. Written as DNA, the CDR3 is TGTGCCAGCAGCTTGATATACAATGAGCAGTTCTTC.

This chain links TRBV3-1 (or the pseudogene TRBV3-2) with TRBJ1-5, with D possibly being TRBD1 (5 bases). The CDR3 runs to 12 residues. Germline V CDR1 and CDR2: LGHDT, YNNKEL (reference sequence). Trimming cost V 8 bases and J 6 bases, with 11 bases left between them. The CDR3 loop reads CASGLRGQPQHF. The CDR3 nucleotides are TGTGCCAGCGGCCTTAGGGGTCAGCCCCAGCATTTT.

This clone was found many times. The V gene is TRBV27, the J gene TRBJ2-7, with a weak D call TRBD1 (6 bases). Germline loops: CDR1 MNHEY, CDR2 SMNVEV (reference sequence). V was cut by 6 bases and J by 5 bases, with 14 bases left in between. The CDR3 runs 13 residues. The CDR3 is CASSSYRENEQYF. As DNA, the CDR3 is TGTGCCAGCAGCTCCTACAGGGAAAACGAGCAGTACTTC.

This clone was counted only a few times. The chain recombines TRBV11-2 with TRBJ1-1; TRBD1 aligns across 7 bases. CDR3 length: 14 amino acids. Germline lookup yields CDR1 SGHAT and CDR2 FQNNGV. V trimming: 1 base; J trimming: 6 bases; junction bases outside the gene matches: 5. CDR3 protein: CASSLGGQSSEAFF. As DNA, the CDR3 is TGTGCCAGCAGCTTAGGGGGACAGTCGTCTGAAGCTTTCTTT.

This chain links TRBV5-1 with TRBJ1-2; 8 nucleotides agree with TRBD1. Germline CDR1 is SGHRS and CDR2 is YFSETQ. V was pared by 4 bases and J by 3 bases, with 5 bases of the junction left unmatched. The CDR3 contains 14 residues. The CDR3 loop is CASSTPGQDYGYTF. The CDR3 DNA reads TGCGCCAGCAGCACCCCGGGACAGGACTATGGCTACACCTTC.